This TCR beta chain was recovered during a study of blood T cells in healthy people across ages. Whole-study findings and limits: Unsorted PBMCs blocked a conclusive comparison of naive and antigen-experienced cells.

The people who gave samples were healthy Caucasians from Russia, aged roughly 6 to 100. The length of the CDR3 is 14 residues. Trimming cost V 5 bases and J 0 bases, with 11 bases left between them. Germline loops: CDR1 MNHEY, CDR2 SVGEGT. In regard to this clonotype: Its antigen is unknown.

The use of a sample-barcoded 5' primer and a J-beta primer mix characterized a second PCR of about 7 to 12 cycles. Tagging of each cDNA molecule was performed by a template-switch adaptor with 12 random nucleotides. TCRdb reprocessed the 5' RACE reads via MiXCR and lists one record per CDR3 protein. Altogether hundreds of thousands of distinct CDR3 sequences are present, 35% to 50% being singletons, with the ten largest covering approximately 29%. This chain uses TRBV6-2 or TRBV6-3 with TRBJ2-7, with D uncertain. This TCR derives from a man older than 75 in good health. Sequences were obtained from blood. Written as DNA, the CDR3 is TGTGCCAGCAGTCGAGCCCTTCTCTCCTACGAGCAGTACTTC. This sequence encodes CASSRALLSYEQYF.